This entry concerns a single TCR beta chain. Clones were sequenced by immunoSEQ multiplex PCR, and TCRdb holds only the in-frame ones, with some missing. Here the sample spans 140,000 or so clones, 89% being singletons. This entry comes from a study of control samples from healthy donors and cancer patients. Per germline, CDR1 SEHNR and CDR2 FQNEAQ (reference sequence). V was shortened by 1 base and J by 2 bases, with 20 bases between the two germline ends. This CDR3 contains 18 residues. V is TRBV7-9 and J is TRBJ1-1, with D possibly matching TRBD1 (5 bases). Sequenced sample: blood. The TCR originated in a young man in good health. The CDR3: CASSLVTSLWGLNTEAFF. The CDR3 nucleotides read TGTGCCAGCAGCTTAGTGACTTCCTTATGGGGACTTAACACTGAAGCTTTCTTT.